The rows below give T cell receptor beta chains drawn from one sample of a study of T cells in Graves' hyperthyroidism and ophthalmopathy. TCRdb used MiXCR to reprocess the multiplex PCR reads, holding one entry per CDR3 protein. The sample lists 500,000 to 650,000 distinct CDR3 sequences, about 20% occurring once. Sample: blood. The source is a man in his forties or fifties with Graves' ophthalmopathy. The CDR3 runs from the conserved cysteine through the conserved F or W. The D gene is left open where the match is weak. Rows may omit the clone size; those that give it use once, few, many or a size class.

size,D,V,J,DNA,CDR3
-,TRBD1,TRBV27,TRBJ1-5,TGTGCCAGCAGTTCTGAGGGGTGGGGACAGGGCCTTAGGCCCCAGCATTTT,CASSSEGWGQGLRPQHF
-,TRBD2,TRBV5-1,TRBJ2-1,TGCGCCAGCAGCGACCCCGGGACTAGCGGGGGGCATTACAATGAGCAGTTCTTC,CASSDPGTSGGHYNEQFF
many,TRBD2,TRBV6-1,TRBJ2-7,TGTGCCAGCACGACTAGCGGGGGAAGCTACGAGCAGTACTTC,CASTTSGGSYEQYF
many,TRBD2,TRBV2,TRBJ2-7,TGTGCCAGCAGCCTGACTAGCGAAAGCTACGAGCAGTACTTC,CASSLTSESYEQYF
few,-,TRBV27,TRBJ1-2,TGTGCCAGCAGTGCCCTCGACAGGTTGGGGGGCTACACCTTC,CASSALDRLGGYTF
many,TRBD1,TRBV2,TRBJ1-2,TGTGCCAGCAGCGAGCGCTTAGACAGGGGTCCTGGCTACACCTTC,CASSERLDRGPGYTF
many,-,TRBV30,TRBJ2-3,TGTGCCGGTGAGGGGAAGGCAGATACGCAGTATTTT,CAGEGKADTQYF
few,-,TRBV15,TRBJ2-3,TGTGCCACCACTGGGGGAGTGGCAGATACGCAGTATTTT,CATTGGVADTQYF
-,-,TRBV27,TRBJ2-6,TGTGCCAGCAGTCTTAAGTTTGGGGCCAACGTCCTGACTTTC,CASSLKFGANVLTF
few,TRBD2,TRBV5-1,TRBJ2-1,TGCGCCAGCAGCTTAAGGGCGGGAGGAGTTGAGCAGTTCTTC,CASSLRAGGVEQFF
-,TRBD1,TRBV7-6,TRBJ1-2,TGTGCCAGCAGACGACAGGGGTCTCGCTATGACTACACCTTC,CASRRQGSRYDYTF
-,TRBD1,TRBV20-1,TRBJ2-1,TGCAGTGCCGGGGGGACAGGGAACAATGAGCAGTTCTTC,CSAGGTGNNEQFF
-,-,TRBV12-3/TRBV12-4,TRBJ1-3,TGTGCCACCGGGGGGATCGGAAACACCATATATTTT,CATGGIGNTIYF
few,-,TRBV29-1,TRBJ2-7,TGCAGCGTTCGATCCGGCGAGCAGTACTTC,CSVRSGEQYF
few,-,TRBV13,TRBJ2-2,TGTGCCAGCAGCGGACGCAGGGAAACCGGGGAGCTGTTTTTT,CASSGRRETGELFF
few,-,TRBV19,TRBJ1-2,TGTGCCAGTAGTAGCCCTGGTTCTTTTCGGAGTGGAGGCTACACCTTC,CASSSPGSFRSGGYTF
many,TRBD1,TRBV5-5,TRBJ1-5,TGTGCCAGCAGTTTAGACAGGGGGGGCAATCAGCCCCAGCATTTT,CASSLDRGGNQPQHF
-,TRBD2,TRBV5-1,TRBJ2-3,TGCGCCAGCAGCGCACTAGCGGGGGGAGCTGCAGATACGCAGTATTTT,CASSALAGGAADTQYF
-,-,TRBV27,TRBJ1-5,TGTGCCAGCGGATCGTACACGAGCCAGCCCCAGCATTTT,CASGSYTSQPQHF
many,TRBD1,TRBV28,TRBJ2-7,TGTGCCAGCAGTTGGGACAGGTCCGCCCCAGGGTCCTACGAGCAGTACTTC,CASSWDRSAPGSYEQYF
few,TRBD2,TRBV6-2/TRBV6-3,TRBJ2-3,TGTGCCAGCAAGCTAGCGGGAGAGGGGGCTAGCACAGATACGCAGTATTTT,CASKLAGEGASTDTQYF
many,TRBD2,TRBV10-3,TRBJ2-1,TGTGCCATCAGTGAGAGGACTAGCGGGGGGGCTTCGGATGAGCAGTTCTTC,CAISERTSGGASDEQFF
-,TRBD1,TRBV18,TRBJ1-1,TGTGCCAGCTCCACGACAGGGGCTAACACTGAAGCTTTCTTT,CASSTTGANTEAFF
few,-,TRBV5-1,TRBJ1-2,TGCGCCAGCAGCTTGGAGGGGTCCCATAACTATGGCTACACCTTC,CASSLEGSHNYGYTF
few,TRBD2,TRBV9,TRBJ2-5,TGTGCCAGCAGCTCCAGCGGGGGGCTCCAAGAGACCCAGTACTTC,CASSSSGGLQETQYF
-,TRBD1,TRBV5-1,TRBJ1-1,TGCGCCAGCAGCCAGGGACAGCAGAACACTGAAGCTTTCTTT,CASSQGQQNTEAFF
-,-,TRBV19,TRBJ1-2,TGTGCCAGTAGTATGAAGGACACGGGCGGGCGTAGGGGCTACACCTTC,CASSMKDTGGRRGYTF
-,TRBD1,TRBV7-8,TRBJ1-5,TGTGCCAGCAGCCTATTGGGACAGGGGGTACAGCCCCAGCATTTT,CASSLLGQGVQPQHF
few,TRBD2,TRBV4-1,TRBJ2-1,TGCGCCAGCAGCCCCTCTCTAGCGGGAGGTTCTTGGAATGAGCAGTTCTTC,CASSPSLAGGSWNEQFF
-,TRBD2,TRBV6-2/TRBV6-3,TRBJ2-7,TGTGCCAGCCGAACTAGCGGGGGGGTGTACGAGCAGTACTTC,CASRTSGGVYEQYF
many,TRBD2,TRBV28,TRBJ2-7,TGTGCCAGCAGGCTGGGGGGGGTGGGAACCTACGAGCAGTACTTC,CASRLGGVGTYEQYF
many,TRBD2,TRBV20-1,TRBJ2-5,TGCAGTGCTTCCTCTAGCGGGGGGAACCTGGGTCAAGAGACCCAGTACTTC,CSASSSGGNLGQETQYF
many,-,TRBV28,TRBJ2-7,TGTGCCAGCACCTCGCCCCCCCGTTGGTACGAGCAGTACTTC,CASTSPPRWYEQYF
-,TRBD2,TRBV11-1,TRBJ2-1,TGTGCCAGCAGCTCACCCCGCAAGCGGGCTAGCGGGAGAGGGCATGAGCAGTTCTTC,CASSSPRKRASGRGHEQFF
-,-,TRBV11-2,TRBJ1-2,TGTGCCAGCAGCCCCCTACAGGATACCTATGGCTACACCTTC,CASSPLQDTYGYTF
many,-,TRBV7-2,TRBJ2-3,TGTGCCAGCAGCTTAGGGGGACGGAGAACAGATACGCAGTATTTT,CASSLGGRRTDTQYF
many,-,TRBV20-1,TRBJ2-3,TGCAGTGCGGGGGGGGGGCTGAAAGATACGCAGTATTTT,CSAGGGLKDTQYF
many,TRBD1,TRBV12-3/TRBV12-4,TRBJ1-6,TGTGCCAGCACCCTGACAGGGGGAGGAAATTCACCCCTCCACTTT,CASTLTGGGNSPLHF
-,TRBD2,TRBV19,TRBJ2-3,TGTGCCAGTAGTTCCGCCTTAGCGGGAGGGCCAGGGGATACGCAGTATTTT,CASSSALAGGPGDTQYF
-,-,TRBV27,TRBJ2-5,TGTGCCAGCAAGAGCGACCTGGGCCAAGAGACCCAGTACTTC,CASKSDLGQETQYF